Each of the 21 T cell receptor beta chains below was sequenced from the same sample in a study of T cell repertoires in cytomegalovirus infection. No antigen has been identified for these receptors. TCRdb re-derived calls from the reads in MiXCR, one entry per CDR3 protein. The sample lists about 830,000 distinct CDR3 sequences, 30% to 35% seen once, with 9.5% to 15% in the top ten. The source material was cultured CD8+ T cells from PBMCs, sampled from culture after CMV antigen stimulation. These receptors were collected from a human donor in good health (CMV status not recorded). Some clones in this sample may be carry-over from other donors' samples.

This clonotype was detected once. A single base separates this from a much larger clone, so it may be a read error. The rearrangement uses TRBV7-6 and TRBJ1-3, with TRBD1 identical over 7 bases. From germline, CDR1 is SGHVS and CDR2 FNYEAQ. The CDR3 extends over 12 amino acids. The CDR3 coding sequence is TGTGTCGGAGGGGGCTTTGGAAACACCATATATTTT. It codes for CVGGGFGNTIYF. The full variable domain, its missing parts supplied by reference TRBV7-6 and TRBJ1-3, is GAGVSQSPRYKVTKRGQDVALRCDPISGHVSLYWYRQALGQGPEFLTYFNYEAQQDKSGLPNDRFSAERPEGSISTLTIQRTEQRDSAMYRCVGGGFGNTIYFGEGSWLTVV.

There are a few counts of this clonotype. The chain uses TRBV7-6 and TRBJ1-6; D uncertain. V lost 1 base to trimming and J lost 1 base, with 11 bases between them. Per the germline V gene, CDR1 is SGHVS and CDR2 is FNYEAQ. This CDR3 is built from 17 residues. This CDR3 is CASSLEGVGSYNSPLHF. As DNA, the CDR3 is TGTGCCAGCAGCTTAGAGGGCGTCGGGTCCTATAATTCACCCCTCCACTTT.

This clonotype came up many times. The chain employs TRBV7-2 and TRBJ2-1, with a weak D call TRBD2 (6 bases). The germline V and J ends were trimmed by 3 bases and 4 bases, with 25 bases remaining between them. In germline, CDR1 is SGHTA, CDR2 FQGNSA. The CDR3 is 19 amino acids. CDR3 DNA: TGTGCCAGCAGCTTCCCGCGGGATAGTTGGGGCAGTGGGTACAATGAGCAGTTCTTC. This codes for CASSFPRDSWGSGYNEQFF.

J is TRBJ2-1 and V is TRBV27; D assignment may be TRBD1 or TRBD2 (5 bases each). Trimming cost V 2 bases and J 2 bases, with 16 bases left between them. This CDR3 spans 17 amino acids. CDR1 and CDR2 (germline): MNHEY, SMNVEV (reference sequence). This chain's CDR3 is CASSLLSPGRTYNEQFF. CDR3 nucleotides: TGTGCCAGCAGTTTACTATCTCCGGGACGGACCTACAATGAGCAGTTCTTC.

This clonotype was picked up many times. The rearrangement links TRBV7-6 to TRBJ2-5; D is undetermined. V was pared by 1 base and J by 5 bases, with 14 bases between. The CDR3 spans 15 residues. Looked up from germline, CDR1 is SGHVS and CDR2 is FNYEAQ. CDR3 nucleotide sequence: TGTGCCAGCAGCTTAGAGGCTAGTCCTGGGGAGACCCAGTACTTC. It translates to CASSLEASPGETQYF.

CDR3 nucleotide sequence: TGTGCCAGCAGCTTCTGGGGGCGTTCAGATACGCAGTATTTT. It codes for CASSFWGRSDTQYF. The chain employs TRBV5-6 and TRBJ2-3; D perhaps matches TRBD1 (6 bases). The CDR3 has 14 amino acids. Trimming shortened V by 2 bases and J by 4 bases, and 11 bases separated the two germline ends. Germline V gene lookup returns CDR1 SGHDT and CDR2 YYEEEE.

Many counts were recorded for this clonotype. The V gene is TRBV7-9, the J gene TRBJ2-5; 9 bases map to TRBD1. CDR1 is SEHNR and CDR2 is FQNEAQ in the germline V gene (reference sequence). After removal of 3 bases from V and 3 bases from J, the junction contained 5 bases not matched to a gene. The CDR3 totals 15 residues. Written as DNA, the CDR3 is TGTGCCAGCAGCTTGGCGACAGGGGGAAAAGAGACCCAGTACTTC. Amino acids: CASSLATGGKETQYF.

This clonotype was detected many times. The chain joins TRBV7-6 to TRBJ2-3; D is uncertain. CDR3 length: 14 amino acids. CDR1 is SGHVS, CDR2 FNYEAQ, per germline. V lost 5 bases and J 0 bases, leaving 9 bases between the germline ends. CDR3 nucleotides: TGTGCCAGCAGCCTGACGGTTAGCACAGATACGCAGTATTTT. This encodes CASSLTVSTDTQYF.

This clonotype was detected a few times. The V call is TRBV28, the J call TRBJ1-2, with D possibly being TRBD1 (5 bases). The CDR3 is 13 residues long. CDR1 and CDR2 (germline): MDHEN, SYDVKM. V was shortened by 7 bases and J by 7 bases, with 16 bases between the two germline ends. CDR3 coding DNA: TGTGCCAGCAACCGGGGCGGCGCGGGTGGCTACACCTTC. It specifies CASNRGGAGGYTF.

The chain is built from TRBV27 and TRBJ2-3, with D unresolved. CDR1 MNHEY and CDR2 SMNVEV come from the germline V gene (reference sequence). V was trimmed by 1 base and J by 7 bases, leaving 3 bases between them. This CDR3 is 11 amino acids long. The CDR3 sequence is CASSLYNTQYF. The CDR3, as DNA: TGTGCCAGCAGTTTATATAATACGCAGTATTTT.

This sequence joins TRBV27 and TRBJ2-7; possibly TRBD1 for D (6 bases). V lost 5 bases to trimming and J lost 3 bases, with 14 bases between them. This CDR3 has 14 residues. CDR1 MNHEY and CDR2 SMNVEV come from the germline V gene (reference sequence). The CDR3 DNA is TGTGCCAGCAGTCCACAGGGTTGGGGCTACGAGCAGTACGTC. Its protein product is CASSPQGWGYEQYV.

This clonotype is a singleton in its sample. The CDR3 nucleotides read TGTGCCAGCAGCTTGGACGCTGACCATGAGCAGTTCTTC. Its translation is CASSLDADHEQFF. The chain joins TRBV5-4 to TRBJ2-1; no reliable D call. This CDR3 has 13 residues. Per the germline V gene, CDR1 is SGHNT and CDR2 is YYREEE (reference sequence). V lost 0 bases to trimming and J lost 8 bases, with 9 bases between them.

Comments on this clonotype: Given a much more abundant clone one base away, this may be a read error. The rearrangement uses TRBV6-8 and TRBJ1-2; tentatively, D is TRBD1 (5 bases). Germline CDR1 MNHGY, CDR2 SAAAGT. This CDR3 contains 13 residues. The CDR3 nucleotides are TGTGCCAGCAGTTATGCAGGGAACTATGGCTACGCCTTC. Translated, it gives CASSYAGNYGYAF.

The chain couples TRBV27 to TRBJ1-1; no clear D. There are 13 residues in the CDR3. The germline gives CDR1 MNHEY, CDR2 SMNVEV (reference sequence). The ends were cut back, 0 bases at V and 5 bases at J, with 7 bases in the middle. The CDR3 bases are TGTGCCAGCAGTTTATCAATCGTAACTGAAGCTTTCTTT. Its protein product is CASSLSIVTEAFF.

Remarks on this clonotype: At one end the junction does not follow the germline gene, possibly because of a read error. The rearrangement links TRBV7-6 to TRBJ2-2; 9 bases fit TRBD1. The CDR3 is 15 residues long. Germline CDR1 is SGHVS and CDR2 is FNYEAQ. The CDR3 reads CASSAGTGNHGVLFF. The CDR3 region has the DNA TGTGCCAGCAGCGCTGGGACAGGGAATCACGGGGTGCTGTTTTTT. The variable domain in full, with the rest retrieved from reference TRBV7-6 and TRBJ2-2, is GAGVSQSPRYKVTKRGQDVALRCDPISGHVSLYWYRQALGQGPEFLTYFNYEAQQDKSGLPNDRFSAERPEGSISTLTIQRTEQRDSAMYRCASSAGTGNHGVLFFGEGSRLTVL.

As DNA, the CDR3 is TGTGCCAGCATAATGCTGGGCAGGGAGAACACCGGGGAGCTGTTTTTT. Its translation is CASIMLGRENTGELFF. This rearrangement joins TRBV2 to TRBJ2-2, with a tentative D call TRBD1 (5 bases). Looked up from germline, CDR1 is SNHLY and CDR2 is FYNNEI. Trimming removed 7 bases from V and 1 base from J, with 16 bases in between. This CDR3 has 16 amino acids. Together with reference TRBV2 and TRBJ2-2, the CDR3 gives the full variable domain: EPEVTQTPSHQVTQMGQEVILRCVPISNHLYFYWYRQILGQKVEFLVSFYNNEISEKSEIFDDQFSVERPDGSNFTLKIRSTKLEDSAMYFCASIMLGRENTGELFFGEGSRLTVL.

In regard to this clonotype: A much larger clone differs by one base, so this may be a read error. J is TRBJ1-1 and V is TRBV7-6, with D tentatively TRBD1 (6 bases). Trimming took off 5 bases at V and 5 bases at J, with 15 bases between the two ends. CDR1 is SGHVS and CDR2 is FNYEAQ in the germline V gene. The CDR3 is 14 residues long. CDR3 sequence (DNA): TGTGCCAGCAGCCCCTCCCGGGGGGCGACTGAAGCTTTCTTT. Encoded protein: CASSPSRGATEAFF.

The J gene is TRBJ1-2, the V gene TRBV7-9; 8 positions agree with TRBD1. Trimming at V came to 1 base and at J to 2 bases, leaving 12 bases not matched to a gene. The CDR3 contains 18 residues. Germline values: CDR1 SEHNR, CDR2 FQNEAQ (reference sequence). CDR3 nucleotide sequence: TGTGCCAGCAGCTTAGTAGGGGAGACCAGGACAGGGAACTATGGCTACACCTTC. It specifies CASSLVGETRTGNYGYTF.

The gene calls are TRBV4-2 and TRBJ2-1; TRBD1 might be the D (5 bases). Between the trimmed V and J ends, which lost 2 bases and 12 bases, there was a span of 14 bases. The CDR3 contains 13 residues. Germline V CDR1 and CDR2: LGHNA, YNFKEQ. This chain's CDR3 is CASSQLQGSLQFF. CDR3 bases: TGTGCCAGCAGCCAACTTCAGGGTAGCTTGCAGTTCTTC.

This clonotype was seen only a few times. The rearrangement uses TRBV4-3 and TRBJ2-2; 7 positions agree with TRBD1. Germline V lookup: CDR1 LGHNA, CDR2 YSLEER. CDR3 length equals 18 residues. V was pared by 4 bases and J by 7 bases, with 18 bases of the junction left unmatched. Here the CDR3 DNA reads TGCGCCAGCAGCCCCTTACAGGGGTCCCCAGATTTAGTCGGGGAGCTGTTTTTT. Amino acid sequence: CASSPLQGSPDLVGELFF.

This rearrangement joins TRBV28 to TRBJ2-3, with 8 positions matching TRBD1. With 1 base clipped from V and 4 bases from J, the junction kept 10 bases outside the gene matches. This CDR3 comprises 17 residues. Germline CDR1 is MDHEN and CDR2 is SYDVKM. The CDR3 loop is CASSLFAGGIGSDTQYF. The DNA for the CDR3 is TGTGCCAGCAGTTTATTCGCAGGGGGCATTGGTTCAGATACGCAGTATTTT.